These 26 T cell receptor beta chains came from one sample sequenced in a study of cytomegalovirus exposure and HLA in healthy donors. The PCR employed 60 Vbeta primers together with 13 Jbeta primers. Method: immunoSEQ multiplex PCR; TCRdb's copy keeps in-frame clones and lacks some. The sample includes about 94,000 clones, over 65% of them seen just once. Source material: PBMCs. These TCRs come from a man aged 25-40 years in good health and CMV-seropositive.

CDR3 loop: CSVGRAAYNEQFF. The CDR3 DNA is TGCAGCGTTGGGAGGGCGGCCTACAATGAGCAGTTCTTC. The chain recombines TRBV29-1 with TRBJ2-1; possibly TRBD2 for D (6 bases). This CDR3 comprises 13 residues. Germline CDR1 SQVTM, CDR2 ANQGSEA. V lost 4 bases and J lost 2, with 9 bases in between.

This chain uses TRBV29-1 with TRBJ2-5; possible D gene TRBD1, 6 bases. Germline V CDR1 and CDR2: SQVTM, ANQGSEA. Trimming removed 8 bases at V and 3 bases at J, with 16 bases between. CDR3 length: 13 residues. Here the CDR3 reads CSLQGQFKETQYF. DNA of the CDR3: TGCAGCCTACAAGGACAGTTCAAAGAGACCCAGTACTTC.

The genes are TRBV27 and TRBJ2-2; 7 nucleotides agree with TRBD2. Germline CDR1 and CDR2: MNHEY and SMNVEV (reference sequence). J gave up 1 base and V 3 bases, and 2 bases lay outside the gene matches. The CDR3 extends over 15 amino acids. This CDR3 is CASSFQRGNTGELFF. For the CDR3, the DNA is TGTGCCAGCAGTTTCCAGCGGGGGAACACCGGGGAGCTGTTTTTT.

This CDR3 reads CASSQSSGRDSYEQYF. The CDR3 DNA sequence: TGTGCCAGCAGCCAATCCTCCGGGAGGGACTCCTACGAGCAGTACTTC. This chain connects TRBV4-2 to TRBJ2-7; 8 bases map to TRBD2. Trimming took 2 bases from V and 0 from J; bases not matched to a gene: 6. The germline V gene encodes CDR1 LGHNA and CDR2 YNFKEQ. This CDR3 has 16 amino acids.

The gene calls are TRBV7-9 and TRBJ1-6; tentatively, D is TRBD1 (5 bases). The germline gives CDR1 SEHNR, CDR2 FQNEAQ (reference sequence). V was trimmed by 4 bases and J by 10 bases, leaving 14 bases between them. The CDR3 consists of 14 residues. CDR3 amino acids: CASSSPGEGSPLHF. The CDR3 DNA reads as TGTGCCAGCAGCTCCCCGGGAGAGGGGTCACCCCTCCACTTT.

As DNA, the CDR3 is TGTGCCAGCACTAGGTCCGGGACTAGCGGTTACAATGAGCAGTTCTTC. Translating it yields CASTRSGTSGYNEQFF. The gene calls are TRBV2 and TRBJ2-1; 11 nucleotides match TRBD2. The germline gives CDR1 SNHLY, CDR2 FYNNEI. V trimming: 7 bases; J trimming: 4 bases; junction bases outside the gene matches: 9. This CDR3 contains 16 residues.

The genes are TRBV9 and TRBJ2-7; no clear D. V lost 0 bases to trimming and J lost 6 bases, with 13 bases between them. CDR3 length equals 14 residues. Germline CDR1 is SGDLS and CDR2 is YYNGEE. CDR3: CASSVAFGDGEQYF. The CDR3 nucleotides read TGTGCCAGCAGCGTAGCGTTTGGAGACGGCGAGCAGTACTTC. The whole variable domain, remainder taken from reference TRBV9 and TRBJ2-7, is DSGVTQTPKHLITATGQRVTLRCSPRSGDLSVYWYQQSLDQGLQFLIQYYNGEERAKGNILERFSAQQFPDLHSELNLSSLELGDSALYFCASSVAFGDGEQYFGPGTRLTVT.

This rearrangement joins TRBV29-1 to TRBJ1-1, with D maybe TRBD1 (6 bases). CDR1 is SQVTM and CDR2 is ANQGSEA in the germline V gene. The CDR3 has 13 amino acids. The V and J ends lost 5 bases and 5 bases respectively, with 15 bases between them. The CDR3 reads CSVSTGLGTEAFF. The CDR3 DNA reads TGCAGCGTTTCGACAGGACTGGGGACTGAAGCTTTCTTT.

The chain recombines TRBV15 with TRBJ1-4; 7 bases map to TRBD1. Trimming removed 8 bases from V and 7 bases from J; junction bases left unmatched: 7. The CDR3 consists of 13 residues. Germline V gene sequence: CDR1 LNHNV, CDR2 YYDKDF (reference sequence). CDR3 sequence reads: CATSTGNSEKLFF. CDR3 coding DNA: TGTGCCACCTCGACAGGGAATAGTGAAAAACTGTTTTTT.

In its sample, this clone was seen a few times. The rearrangement uses TRBV29-1 and TRBJ2-3; 9 nucleotides agree with TRBD2. This CDR3 is 15 amino acids long. Germline-derived CDR1 and CDR2 are SQVTM and ANQGSEA. V dropped 3 bases and J dropped 2; count of bases not matched to a gene: 6. CDR3 in amino acids: CSVDPREGNTDTQYF. CDR3 coding DNA: TGCAGCGTTGACCCGCGGGAGGGGAACACAGATACGCAGTATTTT.

This CDR3 is CASKMRTEAFF. The CDR3 nucleotides are TGTGCCAGCAAAATGAGGACTGAAGCTTTCTTT. The chain employs TRBV6-1 and TRBJ1-1; D not resolved. Germline CDR1 and CDR2: MNHNS and SASEGT. Trimming shortened V by 7 bases and J by 5 bases, and 8 bases separated the two germline ends. The CDR3 totals 11 residues.

The gene calls are TRBV5-1 and TRBJ2-2; D might be TRBD2 (5 bases). V lost 3 bases and J lost 3, with 9 bases in between. This CDR3 has 14 amino acids. Germline V lookup: CDR1 SGHRS, CDR2 YFSETQ. The DNA of the CDR3 is TGCGCCAGCAGCTCGACGGGGTACACCGGGGAGCTGTTTTTT. Encoded protein: CASSSTGYTGELFF.

This clone was counted only a few times. This chain joins TRBV7-2 and TRBJ2-7; D is unclear. V was clipped by 1 base and J by 0 bases, with 7 bases between them. Germline CDR1 SGHTA, CDR2 FQGNSA. The CDR3 spans 14 residues. The CDR3 nucleotides are TGTGCCAGCAGCTTAGTGGGCACCTCCTACGAGCAGTACTTC. This encodes CASSLVGTSYEQYF. Supplemented by reference TRBV7-2 and TRBJ2-7, the full variable domain reads GAGVSQSPSNKVTEKGKDVELRCDPISGHTALYWYRQSLGQGLEFLIYFQGNSAPDKSGLPSDRFSAERTGGSVSTLTIQRTQQEDSAVYLCASSLVGTSYEQYFGPGTRLTVT.

This clone occurred many times. This rearrangement joins TRBV6-6 to TRBJ1-2, with unresolved D. The CDR3 has 16 amino acids. Deletions cut 2 bases from V and 8 bases from J, with 21 bases between. Germline V gene sequence: CDR1 MNHNY, CDR2 SVGAGI (reference sequence). The CDR3 reads CASSYPSGLQGGGYTF. The CDR3 DNA is TGTGCCAGCAGTTACCCATCCGGACTCCAAGGAGGGGGCTACACCTTC.

A remark on this clone: The sample contains more than one DNA sequence encoding this CDR3. For the CDR3, the DNA is TGTGCCAGCAGCTCCGGGACAAGGAACACTGAAGCTTTCTTT. It yields the protein CASSSGTRNTEAFF. The chain joins TRBV5-4 to TRBJ1-1, with TRBD1 as a possible D gene (6 bases). Trimming took 3 bases from V and 1 from J, leaving 10 bases between them. The CDR3 is made up of 14 amino acids. Germline CDR1 and CDR2: SGHNT and YYREEE (reference sequence). Drawing the rest from reference TRBV5-4 and TRBJ1-1, the complete variable domain is ETGVTQSPTHLIKTRGQQVTLRCSSQSGHNTVSWYQQALGQGPQFIFQYYREEENGRGNFPPRFSGLQFPNYSSELNVNALELDDSALYLCASSSGTRNTEAFFGQGTRLTVV.

The rearrangement joins TRBV19 to TRBJ2-7; D might be TRBD2 (6 bases). Germline V gene data show CDR1 as LNHDA and CDR2 as SQIVND (reference sequence). V lost 5 bases, J lost 9 bases, and 23 bases lay in between. This CDR3 region has 15 residues. In DNA, the CDR3 is TGTGCCAGTAGTTTATATAGCGGTAACGTTTTTGGGCAGTACTTC. As protein: CASSLYSGNVFGQYF.

V usage is TRBV6-5 and J usage is TRBJ2-3; D is undetermined. Germline assignment: CDR1 MNHEY and CDR2 SVGAGI. This CDR3 spans 14 amino acids. V was cut by 0 bases and J by 5 bases, with 9 bases left in between. The CDR3 nucleotides read TGTGCCAGCAGTTACTCGAGAGCCCAAGATACGCAGTATTTT. Its translation: CASSYSRAQDTQYF.

The rearrangement joins TRBV7-6 to TRBJ1-5; D gene ambiguous. Germline CDR1 reads SGHVS; CDR2 reads FNYEAQ. The length of the CDR3 is 16 residues. Trimming pared 1 base from V and 0 bases from J, leaving 10 bases between. As DNA, the CDR3 is TGTGCCAGCAGCTTAGGTCGGTCTATTAGCAATCAGCCCCAGCATTTT. Translation: CASSLGRSISNQPQHF.

The V call is TRBV6-1, the J call TRBJ1-2, with 8 bases lining up with TRBD1. The V gene's germline CDR1 is MNHNS and CDR2 SASEGT. CDR3 length: 18 residues. J was trimmed by 8 bases and V by 2 bases; bases with no gene match: 19. The CDR3 sequence is CASSESFGLDRALGGYTF. The CDR3 DNA reads TGTGCCAGCAGTGAATCCTTTGGTTTGGACAGGGCCTTGGGGGGCTACACCTTC.

The CDR3 spells CAWSRSGGEQYF. DNA for the CDR3: TGTGCCTGGAGTAGATCGGGGGGCGAGCAGTACTTC. The rearrangement uses TRBV30 and TRBJ2-7; 7 positions agree with TRBD2. V shed 2 bases, J shed 6 bases, and the junction held 4 bases outside the gene matches. Germline V gives CDR1 GTSNPN, CDR2 SVGIG (reference sequence). The CDR3 is made up of 12 amino acids.

CDR3 nucleotides: TGTGCCAGCAGTGGTGCAACACAGGATAACTCTGGAAACACCATATATTTT. Its protein product is CASSGATQDNSGNTIYF. This chain links TRBV2 with TRBJ1-3, with D possibly matching TRBD1 (5 bases). Germline lookup yields CDR1 SNHLY and CDR2 FYNNEI. This CDR3 comprises 17 residues. Trimming removed 4 bases from V and 0 bases from J, with 16 bases in between.

This clone appeared a single time. The rearrangement links TRBV9 to TRBJ2-3; a weak D match, TRBD2 (6 bases). CDR3 length equals 15 residues. Germline-derived CDR1 and CDR2 are SGDLS and YYNGEE. V shed 3 bases and J shed 0 bases, with 11 bases lying between them. The CDR3 here is CASSDRGVSTDTQYF. CDR3 nucleotides: TGTGCCAGCAGCGACCGCGGGGTTAGCACAGATACGCAGTATTTT.

As for this clone: This sample includes further DNA sequences coding for the same CDR3. The J gene is TRBJ1-1, the V gene TRBV18; 9 nucleotides line up with TRBD1. CDR1 is KGHSH, CDR2 LQKENI, per germline. The length of the CDR3 is 14 residues. Germline trimming cut 3 bases from V and 5 bases from J; bases unmatched to any gene: 4. The CDR3 loop reads CASSPRDRDTEAFF. Written as DNA, the CDR3 is TGTGCCAGCTCACCGCGGGACAGGGATACTGAAGCTTTCTTT. Variable domain in full (rest from reference TRBV18 and TRBJ1-1): NAGVMQNPRHLVRRRGQEARLRCSPMKGHSHVYWYRQLPEEGLKFMVYLQKENIIDESGMPKERFSAEFPKEGPSILRIQQVVRGDSAAYFCASSPRDRDTEAFFGQGTRLTVV.

The gene calls are TRBV9 and TRBJ2-3; perhaps TRBD2 as D (5 bases). The length of the CDR3 is 15 residues. Germline V CDR1 and CDR2: SGDLS, YYNGEE. With 5 bases removed from V and 2 bases from J, the gap between germline ends came to 15 bases. CDR3 sequence: CASSPAQRTTDTQYF. The CDR3 nucleotides read TGTGCCAGCAGTCCAGCCCAGCGGACCACAGATACGCAGTATTTT.

The V and J genes are TRBV5-6 and TRBJ2-7; 7 nucleotides align to TRBD2. Germline V gene lookup returns CDR1 SGHDT and CDR2 YYEEEE. The length of the CDR3 is 15 residues. J was trimmed by 2 bases and V by 0 bases; bases with no gene match: 5. In nucleotides, the CDR3 is TGTGCCAGCAGCTTGGCTAGCGGTCCTACCTACGAGCAGTACTTC. Amino acids: CASSLASGPTYEQYF.

The chain carries TRBV10-3 and TRBJ2-1; the match to TRBD2 covers 14 bases. V lost 6 bases, J lost 6 bases, and 4 bases stayed unmatched. There are 15 residues in the CDR3. From germline, CDR1 is ENHRY and CDR2 SYGVKD. CDR3 loop: CAIRGTSGGLNEQFF. The CDR3 DNA is TGTGCCATCAGGGGGACTAGCGGGGGCCTCAATGAGCAGTTCTTC.